This T cell receptor beta chain was captured by sequencing in a study of early T cells in non-severe SARS-CoV-2 infection. As for the study in general: The study sequenced bulk RNA from unsorted whole blood, with chains unpaired.

Trimming pared 6 bases from V and 2 bases from J, leaving 11 bases between. This CDR3 has 14 residues. The V gene's germline CDR1 is WNHNN and CDR2 SYGVQD (reference sequence). Separate cDNA molecules each had unique molecular identifiers attached to them. TCRdb analysed the 5' RACE reads with MiXCR anew, one entry per CDR3 protein. The table shows tens of thousands of distinct CDR3 sequences, with 14% occurring only once. This receptor was identified in an adult who was a healthcare worker with PCR-confirmed SARS-CoV-2 infection or an uninfected control (not recorded which). Sequenced sample: whole blood. V gene TRBV10-1 combines with J gene TRBJ1-3; D possibly corresponds to TRBD1 (6 bases). The CDR3 reads CASSSGEAGNTIYF. In DNA form, the CDR3 reads TGCGCCAGCAGCTCAGGGGAAGCTGGAAACACCATATATTTT.